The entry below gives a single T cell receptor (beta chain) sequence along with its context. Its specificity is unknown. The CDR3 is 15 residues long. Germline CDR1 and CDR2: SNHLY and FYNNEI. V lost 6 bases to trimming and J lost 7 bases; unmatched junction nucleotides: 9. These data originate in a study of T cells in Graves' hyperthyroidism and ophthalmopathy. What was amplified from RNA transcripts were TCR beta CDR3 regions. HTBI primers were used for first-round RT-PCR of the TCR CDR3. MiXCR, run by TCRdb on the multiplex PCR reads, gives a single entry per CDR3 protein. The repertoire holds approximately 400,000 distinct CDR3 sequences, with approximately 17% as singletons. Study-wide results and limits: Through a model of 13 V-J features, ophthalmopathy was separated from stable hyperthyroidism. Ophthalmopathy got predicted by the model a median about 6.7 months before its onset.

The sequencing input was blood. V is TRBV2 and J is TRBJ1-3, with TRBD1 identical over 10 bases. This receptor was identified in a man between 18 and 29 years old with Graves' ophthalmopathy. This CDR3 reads CASSWARTGGNTIYF. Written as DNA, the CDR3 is TGTGCCAGCAGCTGGGCAAGGACAGGGGGGAACACCATATATTTT.